These 29 T cell receptor beta chains were sequenced from one sample in a study of blood T cell repertoires in COVID-19. Data came from immunoSEQ multiplex PCR; TCRdb stores just in-frame clones and leaves some out. The sample has around 280,000 clones, more than 75% seen once. The specimen was peripheral blood. The origin of the receptors is a man aged 65 to 85 with acute or convalescent COVID-19.

CDR3 protein: CASSLGGGRITYEQYF. The DNA of the CDR3 is TGTGCCAGCAGCTTAGGGGGGGGCAGGATAACCTACGAGCAGTACTTC. The chain has TRBV7-2 and TRBJ2-7; D may be TRBD2 (7 bases). Looked up from germline, CDR1 is SGHTA and CDR2 is FQGNSA. V was clipped by 1 base and J by 2 bases, with 15 bases between them. This CDR3 comprises 16 residues.

Turning to this clone: At the DNA level, this CDR3 is encoded by other sequences in the same sample as well. V and J are TRBV7-2 and TRBJ1-1; D perhaps matches TRBD1 (5 bases). CDR1 is SGHTA, CDR2 FQGNSA, per germline. This CDR3 contains 15 residues. V lost 1 base and J lost 1, with 10 bases in between. CDR3 residues: CASSLVGRGNTEAFF. The CDR3 region has the DNA TGTGCCAGCAGCTTAGTGGGGCGCGGGAACACTGAAGCTTTCTTT.

The gene calls are TRBV29-1 and TRBJ2-1, with 7 bases lining up with TRBD1. Germline V gene data show CDR1 as SQVTM and CDR2 as ANQGSEA. V shed 6 bases and J 9 bases; nucleotides not matched to a gene: 8. This CDR3 spans 12 amino acids. DNA for the CDR3: TGCAGCGTGGACAGGAGTCCCTCTGAGCAGTTCTTC. Protein: CSVDRSPSEQFF.

This rearrangement joins TRBV27 to TRBJ2-7; 9 nucleotides agree with TRBD2. The germline V gene has CDR1 MNHEY and CDR2 SMNVEV (reference sequence). V was pared by 4 bases and J by 2 bases, with 6 bases of the junction left unmatched. CDR3 length: 15 residues. The CDR3 nucleotides are TGTGCCAGCAGTTCAAGCGGGAGGCCCCCCTACGAGCAGTACTTC. As protein: CASSSSGRPPYEQYF.

The J gene is TRBJ1-1, the V gene TRBV9; the D is unclear. V shed 4 bases and J shed 1 base, with 17 bases lying between them. Per germline, CDR1 SGDLS and CDR2 YYNGEE. The CDR3 length is 16 residues. The CDR3 coding sequence is TGTGCCAGCAGCTCCCGAGCGGGAAACCCGAACACTGAAGCTTTCTTT. Its protein product is CASSSRAGNPNTEAFF.

This chain connects TRBV29-1 to TRBJ2-1; 9 nucleotides line up with TRBD1. Trimming at V came to 4 bases and at J to 5 bases, leaving 6 bases not matched to a gene. Germline CDR1 is SQVTM and CDR2 is ANQGSEA. This CDR3 is 14 amino acids long. CDR3 DNA sequence: TGCAGCGTTGTGGGGACAGGGTGGGACAATGAGCAGTTCTTC. Its translation: CSVVGTGWDNEQFF.

The gene calls are TRBV7-9 and TRBJ2-1; D is perhaps TRBD1 (5 bases). The CDR3 length is 14 residues. V was clipped by 1 base and J by 5 bases, with 9 bases between them. Germline V gene lookup returns CDR1 SEHNR and CDR2 FQNEAQ (reference sequence). CDR3 amino acids: CASSLDRWNNEQFF. Here the CDR3 DNA reads TGTGCCAGCAGCTTAGACAGGTGGAACAATGAGCAGTTCTTC.

This sequence joins TRBV28 and TRBJ1-5, with D possibly being TRBD1 (5 bases). Germline CDR1 MDHEN, CDR2 SYDVKM. CDR3 length equals 16 residues. V lost 7 bases to trimming and J lost 3 bases, with 19 bases between them. The CDR3 nucleotides read TGTGCCAGCACGCGGCGGGGCAGAGCAAACAATCAGCCCCAGCATTTT. Translation gives CASTRRGRANNQPQHF.

The chain has TRBV10-1 and TRBJ2-2; 8 nucleotides match TRBD1. Germline CDR1 and CDR2: WNHNN and SYGVQD (reference sequence). The V and J ends lost 8 bases and 8 bases, in that order; junction bases with no gene match: 10. This CDR3 is built from 14 residues. As DNA, the CDR3 is TGCGCCAGCGGTCGGGGACAGGCTGTGGGGGAGCTGTTTTTT. It translates to CASGRGQAVGELFF.

This chain connects TRBV19 to TRBJ2-5; perhaps TRBD1 as D (5 bases). The germline V gene has CDR1 LNHDA and CDR2 SQIVND (reference sequence). V was shortened by 5 bases and J by 4 bases, with 14 bases between the two germline ends. This CDR3 spans 14 amino acids. The CDR3 sequence: CASSQGPRSETQYF. The CDR3 DNA reads as TGTGCCAGTAGTCAGGGCCCCAGATCAGAGACCCAGTACTTC.

This sequence joins TRBV28 and TRBJ2-7; 11 bases are a match to TRBD1. CDR1 is MDHEN and CDR2 is SYDVKM in the germline V gene. The CDR3 totals 15 residues. Unmatched junction bases numbered 8, after V lost 6 bases and J lost 4 bases. CDR3 sequence (DNA): TGTGCCAGCAGGGACCGGGACAGGGGGTCATACGAGCAGTACTTC. Translation gives CASRDRDRGSYEQYF.

V usage is TRBV5-1 and J usage is TRBJ1-6; D possibly corresponds to TRBD1 (6 bases). This CDR3 is 16 amino acids long. The germline CDR1 and CDR2 sequences are SGHRS and YFSETQ. Between the trimmed V and J ends, which lost 4 bases and 3 bases, there was a span of 14 bases. The CDR3 DNA reads as TGCGCCAGCAGCGCACGAACAGGGAACTATAATTCACCCCTCCACTTT. This gives the protein CASSARTGNYNSPLHF.

The V gene is TRBV24-1, the J gene TRBJ2-2; 7 positions agree with TRBD1. The CDR3 is made up of 18 amino acids. With V trimmed by 0 bases and J by 6 bases, 12 bases remained unmatched. Per the germline V gene, CDR1 is KGHDR and CDR2 is SFDVKD. The CDR3 region is CATSDLPGTVSGAGELFF. The CDR3, as DNA: TGTGCCACCAGTGATTTGCCTGGGACAGTTTCGGGCGCCGGGGAGCTGTTTTTT.

This rearrangement joins TRBV2 to TRBJ2-7, with TRBD2 matching over 8 bases. After removal of 4 bases from V and 2 bases from J, the junction contained 1 base not matched to a gene. CDR1 and CDR2 from the germline V gene are SNHLY and FYNNEI. This CDR3 comprises 13 residues. CDR3 coding DNA: TGTGCCAGCAGTGTCGGGGGGGCCTACGAGCAGTACTTC. Translating gives CASSVGGAYEQYF.

The rearrangement joins TRBV3-1 (or the pseudogene TRBV3-2) to TRBJ1-3; D is unresolved. V lost 4 bases and J lost 7, with 8 bases in between. CDR3 length: 12 residues. CDR1 is LGHDT and CDR2 is YNNKEL in the germline V gene (reference sequence). The CDR3 nucleotides read TGTGCCAGCAGCCTCTCGTCCAACACCATATATTTT. Translating it yields CASSLSSNTIYF.

A note on this clone: Different DNA sequences within this sample yield the same CDR3. This chain connects TRBV20-1 to TRBJ2-1; 9 nucleotides line up with TRBD2. CDR3 size: 15 residues. V trimming: 3 bases; J trimming: 3 bases; junction bases outside the gene matches: 6. CDR1 is DFQATT, CDR2 SNEGSKA, per germline (reference sequence). In nucleotides, the CDR3 is TGCAGTGCTAGTTCCGCGGGAGGGTACTACAATGAGCAGTTCTTC. Residues: CSASSAGGYYNEQFF.

The chain employs TRBV5-1 and TRBJ2-7, with 8 bases identical to TRBD2. CDR3 length: 14 residues. Germline loops: CDR1 SGHRS, CDR2 YFSETQ. With V trimmed by 7 bases and J by 5 bases, 11 bases remained unmatched. The CDR3 loop is CASGSSGGPHEQYF. The CDR3 DNA reads as TGCGCCAGCGGCTCTTCGGGAGGGCCCCACGAGCAGTACTTC.

Note on this clone: Other DNA variants within this sample encode the same CDR3. The rearrangement links TRBV5-1 to TRBJ2-2; D perhaps matches TRBD2 (5 bases). Germline loops: CDR1 SGHRS, CDR2 YFSETQ. Trimming cost V 4 bases and J 5 bases, with 9 bases left between them. The CDR3 has 13 amino acids. Written as DNA, the CDR3 is TGCGCCAGCAGCCCCGGGAATACCGGGGAGCTGTTTTTT. Its translation is CASSPGNTGELFF.

The chain recombines TRBV6-6 with TRBJ2-2; maybe TRBD2 (7 bases). The V gene's germline CDR1 is MNHNY and CDR2 SVGAGI (reference sequence). The CDR3 length is 19 residues. Trimming shortened V by 5 bases and J by 0 bases, and 22 bases separated the two germline ends. The CDR3 nucleotides read TGTGCCAGCAGTCCCTGGGGGCTAGCGGACACCGCGAACACCGGGGAGCTGTTTTTT. Protein sequence: CASSPWGLADTANTGELFF.

This rearrangement joins TRBV7-2 to TRBJ2-7; tentative D call: TRBD1 (5 bases). Per the germline V gene, CDR1 is SGHTA and CDR2 is FQGNSA. Trimming stripped 2 bases from V and 0 bases from J, with 17 bases between. The CDR3 sequence is 17 residues long. CDR3 DNA sequence: TGTGCCAGCAGCTTACAGGGTCCTTCGATAAACTCCTACGAGCAGTACTTC. Amino acid sequence: CASSLQGPSINSYEQYF.

The chain uses TRBV27 and TRBJ2-7, with 10 bases identical to TRBD2. Germline V gene data show CDR1 as MNHEY and CDR2 as SMNVEV (reference sequence). Trimming removed 2 bases from V and 3 bases from J; junction bases left unmatched: 7. CDR3 length: 16 amino acids. The CDR3 bases are TGTGCCAGCAGTTTAGGGCCCAGCGGGGGGGTCTACGAGCAGTACTTC. This gives the protein CASSLGPSGGVYEQYF.

The chain uses TRBV28 and TRBJ2-5; 13 bases line up with TRBD2. The CDR3 has 15 residues. Losses at the gene ends were 6 bases for V and 4 bases for J; bases not matched to a gene: 5. Germline assignment: CDR1 MDHEN and CDR2 SYDVKM. In DNA, the CDR3 is TGTGCCAGCAGCCCCCGACTAGCGGGAGGAGAGACCCAGTACTTC. Its protein is CASSPRLAGGETQYF.

The V gene is TRBV5-1, the J gene TRBJ2-1; 12 bases align to TRBD1. CDR1 is SGHRS, CDR2 YFSETQ, per germline. The CDR3 covers 16 residues. With V trimmed by 2 bases and J by 8 bases, 8 bases remained unmatched. CDR3 coding DNA: TGCGCCAGCAGCTTCAGGTCCGGGACAGGGGGCGATGAGCAGTTCTTC. This gives the protein CASSFRSGTGGDEQFF.

V gene TRBV28 combines with J gene TRBJ2-1, with 9 bases matching TRBD1. Trimming took 6 bases from V and 3 from J; bases not matched to a gene: 6. Germline V gene data show CDR1 as MDHEN and CDR2 as SYDVKM. The CDR3 spans 15 residues. The chain's CDR3 is CASRPPGQGYNEQFF. The DNA of the CDR3 is TGTGCCAGCAGGCCCCCGGGACAGGGCTACAATGAGCAGTTCTTC.

This chain uses TRBV9 with TRBJ2-3; D uncertain. Trimming cost V 0 bases and J 6 bases, with 11 bases left between them. This CDR3 is built from 14 residues. From germline, CDR1 is SGDLS and CDR2 YYNGEE. CDR3 loop: CASSVESYGDTQYF. DNA for the CDR3: TGTGCCAGCAGCGTAGAGTCCTACGGGGATACGCAGTATTTT.

The chain couples TRBV5-1 to TRBJ1-2; 9 bases are a match to TRBD1. The CDR3 is 14 amino acids. Germline V gene lookup returns CDR1 SGHRS and CDR2 YFSETQ. Unmatched junction bases numbered 9, after V lost 4 bases and J lost 8 bases. For the CDR3, the DNA is TGCGCCAGCAGCGCCGGACAGGGGAGTGGGGGCTACACCTTC. Translating it yields CASSAGQGSGGYTF.

The chain employs TRBV27 and TRBJ2-5; 12 nucleotides match TRBD1. Germline assignment: CDR1 MNHEY and CDR2 SMNVEV (reference sequence). The junction had 9 bases not matched to a gene; V was cut back by 6 bases and J by 10 bases. This CDR3 is 14 amino acids long. CDR3: CASRDMGQGASQYF. CDR3 in DNA: TGTGCCAGCAGGGACATGGGACAGGGGGCTAGCCAGTACTTC.

The chain employs TRBV4-3 and TRBJ1-1; TRBD1 might be the D (6 bases). The CDR3 loop spans 13 amino acids. Germline assignment: CDR1 LGHNA and CDR2 YSLEER. Trimming removed 4 bases at V and 6 bases at J, with 12 bases between. CDR3 protein: CASSRLGQSEAFF. Here the CDR3 DNA reads TGCGCCAGCAGCCGCCTCGGACAGTCTGAAGCTTTCTTT.

The J gene is TRBJ2-7, the V gene TRBV6-6, with D perhaps matching TRBD1 (6 bases). Between the trimmed V and J ends, which lost 7 bases and 2 bases, there was a span of 18 bases. Germline V gene sequence: CDR1 MNHNY, CDR2 SVGAGI (reference sequence). This CDR3 is 15 amino acids long. This CDR3 reads CASTTRDQGTYEQYF. CDR3 sequence (DNA): TGTGCCAGCACCACTAGGGACCAGGGGACCTACGAGCAGTACTTC.